The entry below describes one T cell receptor (beta chain). In the authors' workflow: Reference gene primer amplification yielded estimated nucleated cell counts. Measured with immunoSEQ multiplex PCR; TCRdb has only the in-frame clones, and not every one. The D gene and trimming were derived from the DNA, and the V and J assignments and clone size from that table. The sample holds approximately 330,000 clones, 88% seen once. The data were obtained in a study of blood T cell repertoires in COVID-19. At the level of the study: In each case, the material was cDNA or gDNA derived from T cells, B-cell-depleted T cells, or PBMCs.

The CDR3 loop spans 11 amino acids. Between the trimmed V and J ends, which lost 1 base and 7 bases, there was a span of 4 bases. Sequenced: peripheral blood. The clonotype was recovered from a woman aged 50 to 65 with active or convalescent COVID-19. This chain uses TRBV12-3 or TRBV12-4 with TRBJ2-5; no reliable D call. CDR3 sequence reads: CASSLGATQYF. The CDR3 DNA reads TGTGCCAGCAGTTTAGGGGCGACCCAGTACTTC.